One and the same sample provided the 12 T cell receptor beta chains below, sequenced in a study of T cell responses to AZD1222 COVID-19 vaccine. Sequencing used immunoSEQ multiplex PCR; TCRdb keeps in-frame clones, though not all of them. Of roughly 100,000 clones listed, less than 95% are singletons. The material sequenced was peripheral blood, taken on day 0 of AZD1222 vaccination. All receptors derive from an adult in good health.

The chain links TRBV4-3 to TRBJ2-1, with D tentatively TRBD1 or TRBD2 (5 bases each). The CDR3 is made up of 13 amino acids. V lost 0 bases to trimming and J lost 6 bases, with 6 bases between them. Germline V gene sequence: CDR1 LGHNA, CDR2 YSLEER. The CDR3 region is CASSQERGNEQFF. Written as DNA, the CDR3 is TGCGCCAGCAGCCAAGAGAGGGGCAATGAGCAGTTCTTC.

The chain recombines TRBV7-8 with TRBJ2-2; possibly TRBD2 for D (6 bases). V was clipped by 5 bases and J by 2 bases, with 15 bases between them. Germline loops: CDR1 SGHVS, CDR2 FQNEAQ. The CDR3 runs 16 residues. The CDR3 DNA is TGTGCCAGCAGCAGGAGGGCCCCGAAAAACACCGGGGAGCTGTTTTTT. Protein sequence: CASSRRAPKNTGELFF.

For the CDR3, the DNA is TGTGCCAGCAGGCCCTCCGGGACACCCTTCGGGCAGTTCTTC. Amino acid sequence: CASRPSGTPFGQFF. The V gene is TRBV2, the J gene TRBJ2-1, with a tentative D call TRBD1 (6 bases). The CDR3 is made up of 14 amino acids. V shed 6 bases and J shed 12 bases, with 21 bases lying between them. The V gene's germline CDR1 is SNHLY and CDR2 FYNNEI.

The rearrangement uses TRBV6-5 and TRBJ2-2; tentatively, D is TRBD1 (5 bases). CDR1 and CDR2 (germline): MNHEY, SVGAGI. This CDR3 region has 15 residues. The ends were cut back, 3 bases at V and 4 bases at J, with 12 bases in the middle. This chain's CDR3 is CASSYRQGATGELFF. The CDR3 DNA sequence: TGTGCCAGCAGTTATCGGCAGGGTGCCACCGGGGAGCTGTTTTTT.

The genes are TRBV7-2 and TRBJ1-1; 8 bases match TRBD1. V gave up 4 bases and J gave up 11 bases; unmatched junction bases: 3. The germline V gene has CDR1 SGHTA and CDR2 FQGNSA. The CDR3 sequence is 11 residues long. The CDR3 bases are TGTGCCAGCAGCTCACAGGGGGGGGCTTTCTTT. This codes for CASSSQGGAFF.

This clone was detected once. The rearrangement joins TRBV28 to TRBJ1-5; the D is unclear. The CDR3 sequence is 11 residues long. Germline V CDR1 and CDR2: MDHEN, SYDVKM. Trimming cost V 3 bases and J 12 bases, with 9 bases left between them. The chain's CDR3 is CASSLGLHQHF. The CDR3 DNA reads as TGTGCCAGCAGTTTGGGTCTTCACCAGCATTTT.

CDR3 DNA: TGTGCCAGCAGGGGGGACAGGGTCTCTGAAGCTTTCTTT. Translated: CASRGDRVSEAFF. The chain is built from TRBV27 and TRBJ1-1; 9 bases match TRBD1. From germline, CDR1 is MNHEY and CDR2 SMNVEV (reference sequence). V shed 6 bases and J 6 bases; nucleotides not matched to a gene: 5. This CDR3 has 13 amino acids.

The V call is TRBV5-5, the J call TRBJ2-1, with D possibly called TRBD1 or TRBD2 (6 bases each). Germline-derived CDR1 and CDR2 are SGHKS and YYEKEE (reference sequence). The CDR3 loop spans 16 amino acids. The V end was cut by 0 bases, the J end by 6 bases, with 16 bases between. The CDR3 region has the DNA TGTGCCAGCAGCTTGGAAGGGGGGACCTTGACCAATGAGCAGTTCTTC. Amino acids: CASSLEGGTLTNEQFF.

The CDR3: CASSGGLNEKLFF. The CDR3 DNA reads TGTGCCAGCAGTGGGGGACTTAATGAAAAACTGTTTTTT. The genes are TRBV2 and TRBJ1-4; D is perhaps TRBD1 (5 bases). This CDR3 has 13 residues. The V gene lost 4 bases and the J gene lost 4 bases, with 7 bases spanning the gap. CDR1 SNHLY and CDR2 FYNNEI come from the germline V gene.

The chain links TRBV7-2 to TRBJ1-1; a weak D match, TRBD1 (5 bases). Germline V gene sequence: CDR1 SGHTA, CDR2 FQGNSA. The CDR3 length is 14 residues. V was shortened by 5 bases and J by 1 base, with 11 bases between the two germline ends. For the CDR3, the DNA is TGTGCCAGCAGCCTACAGGCGGGGAACACTGAAGCTTTCTTT. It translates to CASSLQAGNTEAFF. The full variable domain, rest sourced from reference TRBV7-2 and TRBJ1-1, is GAGVSQSPSNKVTEKGKDVELRCDPISGHTALYWYRQSLGQGLEFLIYFQGNSAPDKSGLPSDRFSAERTGGSVSTLTIQRTQQEDSAVYLCASSLQAGNTEAFFGQGTRLTVV.

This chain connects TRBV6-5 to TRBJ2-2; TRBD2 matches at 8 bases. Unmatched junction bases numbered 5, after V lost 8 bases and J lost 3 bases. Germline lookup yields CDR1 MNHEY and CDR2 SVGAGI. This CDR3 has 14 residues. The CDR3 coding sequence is TGTGCCAGCGGGACTAGTGTCGACACCGGGGAGCTGTTTTTT. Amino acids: CASGTSVDTGELFF.

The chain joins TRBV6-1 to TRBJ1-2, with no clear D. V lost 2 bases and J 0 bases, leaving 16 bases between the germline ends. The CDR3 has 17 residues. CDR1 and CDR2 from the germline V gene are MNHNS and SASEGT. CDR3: CASSERGPSPSNYGYTF. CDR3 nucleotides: TGTGCCAGCAGTGAACGCGGGCCGTCCCCCTCTAACTATGGCTACACCTTC.